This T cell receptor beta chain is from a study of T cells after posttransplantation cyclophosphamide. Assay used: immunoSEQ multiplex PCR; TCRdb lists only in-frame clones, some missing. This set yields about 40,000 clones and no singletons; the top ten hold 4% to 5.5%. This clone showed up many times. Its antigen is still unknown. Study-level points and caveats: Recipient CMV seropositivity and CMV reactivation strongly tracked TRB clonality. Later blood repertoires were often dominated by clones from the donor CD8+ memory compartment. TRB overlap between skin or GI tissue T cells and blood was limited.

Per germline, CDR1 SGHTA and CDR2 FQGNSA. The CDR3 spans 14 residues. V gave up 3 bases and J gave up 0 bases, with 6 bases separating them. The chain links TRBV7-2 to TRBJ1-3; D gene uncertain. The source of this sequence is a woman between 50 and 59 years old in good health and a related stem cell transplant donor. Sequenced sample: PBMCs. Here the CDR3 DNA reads TGTGCCAGCAGCTTCGGAGTCTCTGGAAACACCATATATTTT. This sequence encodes CASSFGVSGNTIYF.